The 30 T cell receptor beta chains listed next were all sequenced from one sample in a study of blood T cell repertoires in COVID-19 (dated by TCRdb to about 2020). Library preparation employed the immunoSEQ multiplex PCR assay. TCRdb retrieved this table from immuneACCESS and kept in-frame rearrangements only. Not all clones are present; in checked studies, unresolved V genes account for under half, and no reason is known for the remainder. The sample table holds more than 110,000 clones, of which about nine tenths were seen once. The ten largest account for over 9.5% of the sample. Sequencing was performed on peripheral blood. The receptors here all came from a man aged 50-60 years with active or convalescent COVID-19.

A single count supports this clone. The CDR3 loop is CASSYGDTGELFF. The CDR3 DNA reads as TGTGCCAGCAGTTACGGAGACACCGGGGAGCTGTTTTTT. This rearrangement joins TRBV6-2 or TRBV6-3 to TRBJ2-2; D uncertain. The germline V gene has CDR1 MNHEY and CDR2 SVGEGT. The V end lost 2 bases, the J end lost 3 bases, and 4 bases lay between the germline ends. The CDR3 runs to 13 residues.

This sequence joins TRBV9 and TRBJ2-3, with D tentatively TRBD1 (5 bases). CDR1 is SGDLS and CDR2 is YYNGEE in the germline V gene. This CDR3 spans 14 amino acids. V lost 4 bases, J lost 4 bases, and 13 bases lay in between. In nucleotides, the CDR3 is TGTGCCAGCAGCCCACAGGTTGGGGCAGATACGCAGTATTTT. This sequence encodes CASSPQVGADTQYF.

The chain has TRBV3-1 (or the pseudogene TRBV3-2) and TRBJ1-2, with 8 bases identical to TRBD1. CDR3 length equals 12 residues. With 4 bases clipped from V and 8 bases from J, the junction kept 3 bases outside the gene matches. The V gene's germline CDR1 is LGHDT and CDR2 YNNKEL (reference sequence). The CDR3 DNA is TGTGCCAGCAGCCGGACAGGGTTCGGCTACACCTTC. Protein sequence: CASSRTGFGYTF.

The V and J genes are TRBV7-3 and TRBJ2-5; tentatively, D is TRBD2 (7 bases). The CDR3 is 15 residues long. V was cut by 6 bases and J by 4 bases, with 18 bases left in between. Germline V gene sequence: CDR1 SGHTA, CDR2 FQGTGA. The CDR3 nucleotides are TGTGCCAGCAGTCTAAGGGGGAGGGCAGGAGAGACCCAGTACTTC. This translates into CASSLRGRAGETQYF.

V is TRBV5-1 and J is TRBJ2-1, with 9 bases aligning to TRBD2. With V trimmed by 0 bases and J by 5 bases, 3 bases remained unmatched. From germline, CDR1 is SGHRS and CDR2 YFSETQ. This CDR3 region has 15 residues. The CDR3 bases are TGCGCCAGCAGCTTGGTTCCTAGCGGGAACAATGAGCAGTTCTTC. It yields the protein CASSLVPSGNNEQFF.

The chain recombines TRBV29-1 with TRBJ2-7, with TRBD1 as a possible D gene (7 bases). Trimming cost V 2 bases and J 4 bases, with 24 bases left between them. CDR1 is SQVTM, CDR2 ANQGSEA, per germline. CDR3 length: 17 residues. The CDR3 loop is CSVEWAGQGGGRYEQYF. The CDR3 coding sequence is TGCAGCGTTGAATGGGCCGGGCAGGGGGGCGGTCGGTACGAGCAGTACTTC.

The chain employs TRBV28 and TRBJ1-5; no clear D gene. Trimming shortened V by 5 bases and J by 11 bases, and 13 bases separated the two germline ends. The CDR3 covers 12 residues. Germline V gene data show CDR1 as MDHEN and CDR2 as SYDVKM. DNA of the CDR3: TGTGCCAGCAGTCCTTCCGGTTTAGCCCAGCATTTT. Protein sequence: CASSPSGLAQHF.

The V call is TRBV3-1 (or the pseudogene TRBV3-2), the J call TRBJ2-7; a weak D match, TRBD1 (6 bases). Trimming stripped 7 bases from V and 6 bases from J, with 16 bases between. The germline gives CDR1 LGHDT, CDR2 YNNKEL (reference sequence). The CDR3 spans 13 residues. The CDR3 here is CASTVQGSGEQYF. The CDR3 nucleotides read TGTGCCAGCACCGTACAGGGATCGGGCGAGCAGTACTTC.

The J gene is TRBJ1-1, the V gene TRBV12-3 or TRBV12-4; D gene unclear. The ends were cut back, 6 bases at V and 3 bases at J, with 11 bases in the middle. CDR3 length: 13 residues. CDR3 DNA sequence: TGTGCCAGCAGCTTTCGGCGGGACACTGAAGCTTTCTTT. It specifies CASSFRRDTEAFF.

The gene calls are TRBV19 and TRBJ2-2; 8 nucleotides agree with TRBD2. Trimming took 2 bases from V and 7 from J; bases not matched to a gene: 15. The CDR3 is made up of 18 amino acids. CDR1 and CDR2 (germline): LNHDA, SQIVND (reference sequence). CDR3 nucleotide sequence: TGTGCCAGTAGTATATCCCCCTTAGGACTAGCTTTGTTCGGGGAGCTGTTTTTT. Translated: CASSISPLGLALFGELFF.

The gene calls are TRBV7-9 and TRBJ2-1, with 8 bases that match TRBD2. The germline CDR1 and CDR2 sequences are SEHNR and FQNEAQ (reference sequence). V lost 1 base and J lost 1; bases outside the gene matches: 3. CDR3 length: 16 residues. CDR3 DNA: TGTGCCAGCAGCTTAGGTAGCGGGGCGTCCTACAATGAGCAGTTCTTC. Amino acid sequence: CASSLGSGASYNEQFF.

This sequence joins TRBV4-3 and TRBJ1-2, with TRBD1 matching over 9 bases. Germline V gene sequence: CDR1 LGHNA, CDR2 YSLEER. CDR3 size: 17 residues. The V segment lost 1 base and the J segment 2 bases; nucleotides outside the gene matches: 8. The CDR3 coding sequence is TGCGCCAGCAGCCAAGTTGGGACAGGGAGCCGGAACTATGGCTACACCTTC. Its translation: CASSQVGTGSRNYGYTF.

The V and J genes are TRBV28 and TRBJ1-1, with 7 bases fitting TRBD1. From germline, CDR1 is MDHEN and CDR2 SYDVKM. This CDR3 comprises 14 residues. With 6 bases clipped from V and 4 bases from J, the junction kept 8 bases outside the gene matches. CDR3 coding DNA: TGTGCCAGCAGGAGACAGGGAACGGGCACTGAAGCTTTCTTT. Translated, it gives CASRRQGTGTEAFF.

The rearrangement joins TRBV29-1 to TRBJ2-5; TRBD1 aligns across 7 bases. The CDR3 length is 13 residues. CDR1 and CDR2 from the germline V gene are SQVTM and ANQGSEA. V gave up 7 bases and J gave up 5 bases; unmatched junction bases: 10. The CDR3 here is CSARTGLWETQYF. For the CDR3, the DNA is TGCAGCGCCCGGACAGGACTTTGGGAGACCCAGTACTTC.

V usage is TRBV5-1 and J usage is TRBJ2-2, with 8 positions matching TRBD2. CDR3 length equals 15 residues. The V and J ends lost 3 bases and 3 bases, in that order; junction bases with no gene match: 4. Looked up from germline, CDR1 is SGHRS and CDR2 is YFSETQ. The CDR3 loop is CASSSRGGDTGELFF. The CDR3 region has the DNA TGCGCCAGCAGCTCTCGGGGGGGTGACACCGGGGAGCTGTTTTTT.

This rearrangement joins TRBV5-1 to TRBJ2-7; 8 bases line up with TRBD2. Germline V gives CDR1 SGHRS, CDR2 YFSETQ. V lost 4 bases, J lost 3 bases, and 9 bases stayed unmatched. The CDR3 spans 15 residues. The CDR3 spells CASSPRVAGHYEQYF. The DNA for the CDR3 is TGCGCCAGCAGCCCCCGGGTAGCGGGGCACTACGAGCAGTACTTC.

The chain combines TRBV6-6 with TRBJ1-5; D remains ambiguous. The CDR3 consists of 14 residues. Per the germline V gene, CDR1 is MNHNY and CDR2 is SVGAGI (reference sequence). Trimming removed 6 bases from V and 1 base from J, with 10 bases in between. The CDR3 loop is CASRPTTSNQPQHF. DNA of the CDR3: TGTGCCAGCAGACCGACAACGAGCAATCAGCCCCAGCATTTT.

The V gene is TRBV6-2 or TRBV6-3, the J gene TRBJ2-1, with 8 nucleotides matching TRBD2. V dropped 4 bases and J dropped 0; count of bases not matched to a gene: 2. Germline-derived CDR1 and CDR2 are MNHEY and SVGEGT. CDR3 size: 15 residues. This chain's CDR3 is CASSLAGNSYNEQFF. The CDR3 region has the DNA TGTGCCAGCAGTTTAGCGGGAAACTCCTACAATGAGCAGTTCTTC.

Comment on this clone: Mismatch with germline at one junction end may stem from a read error. V is TRBV7-7 and J is TRBJ2-7; D might be TRBD1 (6 bases). Germline CDR1 and CDR2: SSHAT and FNYEAQ (reference sequence). The CDR3 extends over 13 amino acids. For the CDR3, the DNA is TGTGCTAGCAGCCGCATACAGGGAGACGAGCAGTACTTC. It encodes CASSRIQGDEQYF.

The table lists this clone with a count of one. This chain links TRBV28 with TRBJ2-7, with 8 bases identical to TRBD1. CDR1 is MDHEN and CDR2 is SYDVKM in the germline V gene. V was pared by 5 bases and J by 6 bases, with 12 bases of the junction left unmatched. The length of the CDR3 is 15 residues. Written as DNA, the CDR3 is TGTGCCAGCAGTACCCCCCGCCGACAGGGGCGCGAGCAGTACTTC. It is translated as CASSTPRRQGREQYF.

J is TRBJ2-5 and V is TRBV11-2; no clear D gene. The CDR3 runs to 13 residues. The V gene's germline CDR1 is SGHAT and CDR2 FQNNGV. The ends were cut back, 0 bases at V and 4 bases at J, with 6 bases in the middle. In DNA form, the CDR3 reads TGTGCCAGCAGCTTAGATCTAGGAGAGACCCAGTACTTC. Protein product: CASSLDLGETQYF.

The chain links TRBV4-2 to TRBJ2-7; TRBD1 aligns across 9 bases. V dropped 1 base and J dropped 6; count of bases not matched to a gene: 13. The CDR3 sequence is 17 residues long. Germline-derived CDR1 and CDR2 are LGHNA and YNFKEQ. CDR3 loop: CASSQAGIWDREGEQYF. The CDR3 coding sequence is TGTGCCAGCAGCCAAGCAGGCATTTGGGACAGGGAGGGCGAGCAGTACTTC.

CDR3 DNA: TGCGCCAGCAGTGAGGAGCGATTTCAGGGGAATGAGCAGTTCTTC. Residues: CASSEERFQGNEQFF. The chain links TRBV10-2 to TRBJ2-1; TRBD1 might be the D (6 bases). The CDR3 spans 15 residues. With 2 bases removed from V and 7 bases from J, the gap between germline ends came to 15 bases. Germline CDR1 is WSHSY and CDR2 is SAAADI.

The V and J genes are TRBV18 and TRBJ2-7; no clear D gene. V gave up 4 bases and J gave up 3 bases, with 7 bases separating them. CDR3 length equals 12 residues. CDR1 is KGHSH, CDR2 LQKENI, per germline. CDR3 DNA: TGTGCCAGCTCACAGGAGAGCTACGAGCAGTACTTC. Amino acids: CASSQESYEQYF.

This chain links TRBV2 with TRBJ2-6; the D gene is possibly TRBD1 (5 bases). Germline V gene lookup returns CDR1 SNHLY and CDR2 FYNNEI. The CDR3 is 15 amino acids. V was cut by 7 bases and J by 0 bases, with 10 bases left in between. The CDR3 DNA follows: TGTGCCAGCACCCTAGACAGCTCTGGGGCCAACGTCCTGACTTTC. This gives the protein CASTLDSSGANVLTF.

In regard to this clone: The same CDR3 arises from other DNA sequences in this sample as well. In DNA, the CDR3 is TGTGCCAGTAGTTCCCCGGGACAAAGCTACGAGCAGTACTTC. Protein sequence: CASSSPGQSYEQYF. The chain uses TRBV19 and TRBJ2-7; TRBD1 is a possible D gene (6 bases). Germline V gene sequence: CDR1 LNHDA, CDR2 SQIVND (reference sequence). The germline V and J ends were trimmed by 5 bases and 3 bases, with 14 bases remaining between them. This CDR3 spans 14 amino acids.

This clone was detected only a few times. The chain uses TRBV24-1 and TRBJ2-7, with 8 bases that match TRBD1. This CDR3 spans 12 amino acids. Per the germline V gene, CDR1 is KGHDR and CDR2 is SFDVKD. V shed 6 bases, J shed 7 bases, and the junction held 4 bases outside the gene matches. The CDR3 loop is CATSQGAGEQYF. CDR3 coding DNA: TGTGCCACCAGTCAGGGGGCAGGGGAGCAGTACTTC.

The J gene is TRBJ1-5, the V gene TRBV2; tentative D call: TRBD1 (6 bases). Per the germline V gene, CDR1 is SNHLY and CDR2 is FYNNEI. The germline V and J ends were trimmed by 3 bases and 4 bases, with 7 bases remaining between them. The CDR3 consists of 13 residues. CDR3 DNA: TGTGCCAGCAGTGACACAGGGAATCAGCCCCAGCATTTT. It encodes CASSDTGNQPQHF.

This rearrangement joins TRBV28 to TRBJ2-7; 10 nucleotides match TRBD2. CDR1 is MDHEN and CDR2 is SYDVKM in the germline V gene. CDR3 length equals 14 residues. Unmatched junction bases numbered 13, after V lost 10 bases and J lost 7 bases. The CDR3 sequence is CAISEPSGSREQYF. Here the CDR3 DNA reads TGTGCCATCTCTGAACCTAGCGGGAGTAGGGAGCAGTACTTC.

CDR3 in amino acids: CASSSRSAVGEQYF. In DNA, the CDR3 is TGTGCCAGCAGCTCGCGGAGCGCGGTTGGGGAGCAGTACTTC. The chain carries TRBV11-2 and TRBJ2-7; D remains ambiguous. This CDR3 region has 14 residues. CDR1 and CDR2 (germline): SGHAT, FQNNGV. V was clipped by 4 bases and J by 7 bases, with 17 bases between them.